This TCR beta chain was profiled in a study of T cell repertoires in cytomegalovirus infection. About the study: It was recently identified HLA-C-restricted and well-studied HLA-B-restricted CMV epitopes that the study used.

Concerning this clonotype: Its specificity is not known.

Germline-derived CDR1 and CDR2 are MNHNS and SASEGT. The CDR3 contains 16 residues. V shed 3 bases, J shed 0 bases, and the junction held 5 bases outside the gene matches. TCRdb called the reads again in MiXCR, with one record for every CDR3 protein. Among about 890,000 distinct CDR3 sequences listed, more than 25% were seen once. The specimen comprised cultured CD8+ T cells from PBMCs, sampled from culture after CMV antigen stimulation. V is TRBV6-1 and J is TRBJ1-5; 7 bases match TRBD1. The receptor was derived from a human donor in good health (CMV status not recorded). Some clones in this sample may be carry-over from other donors' samples. This CDR3 reads CASSDRDRYSNQPQHF. As DNA, the CDR3 is TGTGCCAGCAGTGACCGGGACAGATATAGCAATCAGCCCCAGCATTTT.